The 30 T cell receptor beta chains reported below all come from one sample, sequenced in a study of blood T cell repertoires in COVID-19. The repertoire was sequenced with immunoSEQ multiplex PCR; TCRdb's copy has only in-frame clones and lacks some. The sample shows tens of thousands of clones, over 75% of them seen only once. The sequencing input was peripheral blood. These receptors were obtained from a human donor in a cohort sampled during active COVID-19.

This chain connects TRBV9 to TRBJ2-3; a weak D match, TRBD2 (6 bases). V was trimmed by 5 bases and J by 3 bases, leaving 10 bases between them. The length of the CDR3 is 13 residues. CDR1 is SGDLS, CDR2 YYNGEE, per germline. Written as DNA, the CDR3 is TGTGCCAGCAGTGGGGGGAATACAGATACGCAGTATTTT. It yields the protein CASSGGNTDTQYF.

V and J are TRBV27 and TRBJ1-5; the match to TRBD1 covers 8 bases. The CDR3 consists of 15 residues. V lost 4 bases, J lost 7 bases, and 9 bases stayed unmatched. Germline V gene sequence: CDR1 MNHEY, CDR2 SMNVEV (reference sequence). CDR3 loop: CASSSQGAGSQPQHF. The CDR3 DNA is TGTGCCAGCAGTTCCCAGGGGGCGGGCTCCCAGCCCCAGCATTTT.

The chain employs TRBV7-2 and TRBJ2-1; 7 bases line up with TRBD2. CDR1 SGHTA and CDR2 FQGNSA come from the germline V gene. The CDR3 runs to 15 residues. V lost 5 bases to trimming and J lost 1 base; unmatched junction nucleotides: 5. CDR3 region: CASSRVRGSYNEQFF. The CDR3 nucleotides read TGTGCCAGCAGCCGGGTGCGGGGGTCCTACAATGAGCAGTTCTTC. The whole variable domain, remainder taken from reference TRBV7-2 and TRBJ2-1, is GAGVSQSPSNKVTEKGKDVELRCDPISGHTALYWYRQSLGQGLEFLIYFQGNSAPDKSGLPSDRFSAERTGGSVSTLTIQRTQQEDSAVYLCASSRVRGSYNEQFFGPGTRLTVL.

The chain carries TRBV11-3 and TRBJ2-5; D is ambiguous. Trimming removed 8 bases at V and 4 bases at J, with 11 bases between. The CDR3 has 12 amino acids. Germline V gene sequence: CDR1 SGHNT, CDR2 YENEEA. The CDR3 coding sequence is TGTGCCAGCGGCAACACGGGAGAGACCCAGTACTTC. Translating gives CASGNTGETQYF.

The chain joins TRBV4-2 to TRBJ2-7, with 10 bases matching TRBD1. Germline loops: CDR1 LGHNA, CDR2 YNFKEQ. The CDR3 extends over 15 amino acids. Germline trimming cut 0 bases from V and 4 bases from J; bases unmatched to any gene: 3. The CDR3 nucleotides read TGTGCCAGCAGCCAAGATTGGGACAGGGGTTACGAGCAGTACTTC. Its translation: CASSQDWDRGYEQYF.

The CDR3 here is CASSLEGRYNSPLHF. CDR3 nucleotides: TGCGCCAGCAGCTTGGAAGGCAGGTATAATTCACCCCTCCACTTT. The chain carries TRBV5-1 and TRBJ1-6; D is undetermined. With 0 bases removed from V and 4 bases from J, the gap between germline ends came to 8 bases. The CDR3 totals 15 residues. The germline V gene has CDR1 SGHRS and CDR2 YFSETQ.

The chain recombines TRBV3-1 (or the pseudogene TRBV3-2) with TRBJ1-4; no clear D. Germline CDR1 and CDR2: LGHDT and YNNKEL (reference sequence). This CDR3 contains 14 residues. The V and J ends lost 4 bases and 0 bases respectively, with 6 bases between them. CDR3 in DNA: TGTGCCAGCAGCCCCCCCGCAACTAATGAAAAACTGTTTTTT. This sequence encodes CASSPPATNEKLFF.

The genes are TRBV18 and TRBJ1-5; D gene uncertain. Looked up from germline, CDR1 is KGHSH and CDR2 is LQKENI. Trimming took 6 bases from V and 0 from J, leaving 12 bases between them. The CDR3 has 15 amino acids. The CDR3 DNA follows: TGTGCCAGCTCCCTTGATGCGAATAGCAATCAGCCCCAGCATTTT. Amino acid sequence: CASSLDANSNQPQHF.

The CDR3 here is CASSTPSEKLFF. The CDR3 region has the DNA TGTGCCAGCAGTACTCCCTCTGAAAAACTGTTTTTT. The rearrangement uses TRBV6-6 and TRBJ1-4, with D hard to call. The V gene's germline CDR1 is MNHNY and CDR2 SVGAGI (reference sequence). With 5 bases removed from V and 7 bases from J, the gap between germline ends came to 8 bases. The CDR3 contains 12 residues.

The gene calls are TRBV4-1 and TRBJ2-7, with D possibly TRBD2 on 5 matching bases. The CDR3 is 16 residues long. Trimming took off 4 bases at V and 0 bases at J, with 16 bases between the two ends. Germline CDR1 reads MGHRA; CDR2 reads YSYEKL. CDR3 nucleotide sequence: TGCGCCAGCAGCCGGAGGAGGCCCCCGAGCTCCTACGAGCAGTACTTC. It specifies CASSRRRPPSSYEQYF.

This rearrangement joins TRBV6-6 to TRBJ2-7; TRBD2 is a possible D gene (7 bases). V lost 6 bases, J lost 0 bases, and 12 bases lay in between. Looked up from germline, CDR1 is MNHNY and CDR2 is SVGAGI (reference sequence). The CDR3 is 14 amino acids. The CDR3 spells CASSRAGASYEQYF. The CDR3 DNA is TGTGCCAGCAGCCGGGCGGGGGCCTCCTACGAGCAGTACTTC.

The genes are TRBV2 and TRBJ2-2; TRBD2 is a possible D gene (5 bases). The CDR3 is 14 amino acids. The V gene's germline CDR1 is SNHLY and CDR2 FYNNEI. Trimming cost V 2 bases and J 8 bases, with 12 bases left between them. Here the CDR3 reads CASSERLTGGELFF. Here the CDR3 DNA reads TGTGCCAGCAGTGAAAGGCTCACGGGGGGGGAGCTGTTTTTT.

This chain joins TRBV9 and TRBJ2-7; D perhaps matches TRBD2 (6 bases). V gave up 1 base and J gave up 2 bases, with 13 bases separating them. CDR1 SGDLS and CDR2 YYNGEE come from the germline V gene. CDR3 size: 15 residues. In DNA form, the CDR3 reads TGTGCCAGCAGCGTATCGGGTAGCGGCACCTACGAGCAGTACTTC. Its translation: CASSVSGSGTYEQYF. The complete variable domain, with remaining parts taken from reference TRBV9 and TRBJ2-7, reads DSGVTQTPKHLITATGQRVTLRCSPRSGDLSVYWYQQSLDQGLQFLIQYYNGEERAKGNILERFSAQQFPDLHSELNLSSLELGDSALYFCASSVSGSGTYEQYFGPGTRLTVT.

The CDR3 spells CASSDRMTYEQYF. DNA of the CDR3: TGTGCCAGCAGTGACAGGATGACCTACGAGCAGTACTTC. The chain links TRBV2 to TRBJ2-7; D unclear. Germline CDR1 and CDR2: SNHLY and FYNNEI. V dropped 3 bases and J dropped 2 bases, with 8 bases sitting between them. CDR3 length: 13 amino acids.

This clone occurred a few times. The rearrangement links TRBV4-3 to TRBJ1-6; the match to TRBD1 covers 7 bases. Germline CDR1 is LGHNA and CDR2 is YSLEER. The length of the CDR3 is 15 residues. The J segment lost 10 bases and the V segment lost 3 bases, leaving 9 bases of the junction unmatched. The CDR3 DNA follows: TGCGCCAGCAGCCACAATGGGGACAGATCCTCACCCCTCCACTTT. This codes for CASSHNGDRSSPLHF.

The chain links TRBV5-6 to TRBJ1-5, with D possibly matching TRBD1 (6 bases). Trimming removed 2 bases from V and 4 bases from J, with 10 bases in between. Germline values: CDR1 SGHDT, CDR2 YYEEEE. The CDR3 consists of 14 residues. CDR3 sequence (DNA): TGTGCCAGCAGCTTCTACGACAGGAATCAGCCCCAGCATTTT. It is translated as CASSFYDRNQPQHF.

The rearrangement links TRBV12-3 or TRBV12-4 to TRBJ1-4; no firm D call. Trimming cost V 6 bases and J 8 bases, with 10 bases left between them. The length of the CDR3 is 12 residues. The CDR3 DNA reads TGTGCCAGCAGCACCCGGTGGGAAAAACTGTTTTTT. Amino acid sequence: CASSTRWEKLFF.

The chain carries TRBV10-3 and TRBJ1-2; 8 bases fit TRBD1. Looked up from germline, CDR1 is ENHRY and CDR2 is SYGVKD. The CDR3 has 13 residues. Germline trimming cut 6 bases from V and 6 bases from J; bases unmatched to any gene: 6. CDR3 region: CAIREPGQDGYTF. Written as DNA, the CDR3 is TGTGCCATCAGGGAACCGGGACAGGATGGCTACACCTTC.

This rearrangement joins TRBV7-9 to TRBJ1-6, with 12 nucleotides matching TRBD1. Per germline, CDR1 SEHNR and CDR2 FQNEAQ (reference sequence). The CDR3 has 15 amino acids. The V and J ends lost 5 bases and 17 bases, in that order; junction bases with no gene match: 13. The CDR3 sequence: CASSASGTGGFWVHF. DNA of the CDR3: TGTGCCAGCAGCGCATCCGGGACAGGGGGCTTTTGGGTCCACTTT.

The chain joins TRBV12-5 to TRBJ2-7; 9 bases agree with TRBD1. With 5 bases clipped from V and 3 bases from J, the junction kept 11 bases outside the gene matches. Germline assignment: CDR1 LGHNT and CDR2 FRNRAP. The CDR3 has 16 residues. CDR3 in DNA: TGTGCTAGTGGTACCGGTAGGGGGACAGGGCTCTACGAGCAGTACTTC. Its translation is CASGTGRGTGLYEQYF.

The chain couples TRBV6-2 or TRBV6-3 to TRBJ2-6; possible D gene TRBD1, 6 bases. Germline loops: CDR1 MNHEY, CDR2 SVGEGT. V lost 5 bases and J 0 bases, leaving 14 bases between the germline ends. This CDR3 is built from 17 residues. The CDR3 DNA reads TGTGCCAGCAGTACTTTGACAGGCTTCTCTGGGGCCAACGTCCTGACTTTC. Translated: CASSTLTGFSGANVLTF.

The chain combines TRBV19 with TRBJ2-7; TRBD2 matches 11 bases. V dropped 0 bases and J dropped 3; count of bases not matched to a gene: 1. The CDR3 runs 15 residues. Germline V gene data show CDR1 as LNHDA and CDR2 as SQIVND (reference sequence). CDR3 in DNA: TGTGCCAGTAGTATAGAGACTAGCGGGGTCTACGAGCAGTACTTC. The encoded protein is CASSIETSGVYEQYF. The variable domain in full, with the rest retrieved from reference TRBV19 and TRBJ2-7, is DGGITQSPKYLFRKEGQNVTLSCEQNLNHDAMYWYRQDPGQGLRLIYYSQIVNDFQKGDIAEGYSVSREKKESFPLTVTSAQKNPTAFYLCASSIETSGVYEQYFGPGTRLTVT.

The chain combines TRBV6-4 with TRBJ1-5; no definite D call. Between the trimmed V and J ends, which lost 7 bases and 0 bases, there was a span of 16 bases. Germline V gene lookup returns CDR1 MRHNA and CDR2 SNTAGT. The CDR3 length is 16 residues. CDR3 sequence reads: CASNKPPLDSNQPQHF. The CDR3 DNA reads TGTGCCAGCAACAAACCCCCGCTCGATAGCAATCAGCCCCAGCATTTT.

V is TRBV28 and J is TRBJ2-5; TRBD1 might be the D (8 bases). Trimming left V 6 bases short and J 2 bases short, with 22 bases between. Germline CDR1 reads MDHEN; CDR2 reads SYDVKM. The CDR3 loop spans 17 amino acids. The CDR3 is CASRYRQGRVGQETQYF. In DNA form, the CDR3 reads TGTGCCAGCAGGTATCGACAGGGGAGGGTTGGACAAGAGACCCAGTACTTC.

Written as DNA, the CDR3 is TGTGCCAGCAGCCAGTACCAGAACACCGGGGAGCTGTTTTTT. As protein: CASSQYQNTGELFF. J is TRBJ2-2 and V is TRBV27; D gene uncertain. Trimming shortened V by 6 bases and J by 1 base, and 9 bases separated the two germline ends. Per the germline V gene, CDR1 is MNHEY and CDR2 is SMNVEV (reference sequence). This CDR3 spans 14 amino acids.

This rearrangement joins TRBV23-1 to TRBJ2-7; maybe TRBD1 (5 bases). TRBV23-1 is assigned to the ORF class and has an uncertain function. There are 12 residues in the CDR3. The ends were cut back, 9 bases at V and 3 bases at J, with 12 bases in the middle. The CDR3 coding sequence is TGCGCCAGTTATAGCAGGGACTACGAGCAGTACTTC. Translating it yields CASYSRDYEQYF.

This clone was picked up a small number of times. This chain connects TRBV9 to TRBJ2-1; D not certain. Germline CDR1 SGDLS, CDR2 YYNGEE. V gave up 4 bases and J gave up 6 bases, with 11 bases separating them. This CDR3 is built from 13 residues. CDR3 sequence: CASSLETLNEQFF. CDR3 nucleotides: TGTGCCAGCAGCCTCGAGACACTCAATGAGCAGTTCTTC. Looking up the rest from reference TRBV9 and TRBJ2-1 gives the full variable domain: DSGVTQTPKHLITATGQRVTLRCSPRSGDLSVYWYQQSLDQGLQFLIQYYNGEERAKGNILERFSAQQFPDLHSELNLSSLELGDSALYFCASSLETLNEQFFGPGTRLTVL.

This chain links TRBV6-4 with TRBJ2-3; tentative D call: TRBD2 (6 bases). Germline V CDR1 and CDR2: MRHNA, SNTAGT. This CDR3 is 14 amino acids long. The germline V and J ends were trimmed by 7 bases and 4 bases, with 15 bases remaining between them. CDR3 in amino acids: CASKDYRNADTQYF. The CDR3 DNA reads TGTGCCAGCAAGGACTACAGGAATGCAGATACGCAGTATTTT.

CDR3 nucleotides: TGTGCCAGCAGCCAAGGGACAGGGGTTACCGGGGAGCTGTTTTTT. Amino acid sequence: CASSQGTGVTGELFF. The chain links TRBV7-9 to TRBJ2-2; 10 bases line up with TRBD1. The CDR3 covers 15 residues. Germline values: CDR1 SEHNR, CDR2 FQNEAQ (reference sequence). Trimming removed 5 bases from V and 5 bases from J; junction bases left unmatched: 5.

Comment on this clone: This specimen includes other DNA sequences encoding the same CDR3. CDR3 sequence: CASSRDRENTEAFF. The CDR3 bases are TGTGCCAGCTCGCGGGACAGGGAGAACACTGAAGCTTTCTTT. The V gene is TRBV18, the J gene TRBJ1-1; TRBD1 agrees at 9 bases. J gave up 1 base and V 6 bases, and 3 bases lay outside the gene matches. The CDR3 extends over 14 amino acids. Germline V gene sequence: CDR1 KGHSH, CDR2 LQKENI.